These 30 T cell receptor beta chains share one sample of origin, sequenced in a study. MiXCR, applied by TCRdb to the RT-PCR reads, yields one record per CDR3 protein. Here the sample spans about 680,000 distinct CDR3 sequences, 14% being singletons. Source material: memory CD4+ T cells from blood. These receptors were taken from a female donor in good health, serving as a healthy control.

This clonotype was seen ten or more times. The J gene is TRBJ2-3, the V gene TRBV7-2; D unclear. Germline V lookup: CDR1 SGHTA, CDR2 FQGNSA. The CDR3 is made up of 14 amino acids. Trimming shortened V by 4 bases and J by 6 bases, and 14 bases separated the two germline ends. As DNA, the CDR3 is TGTGCCAGCAGCTCCTACTCAATAGGGGATACGCAGTATTTT. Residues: CASSSYSIGDTQYF.

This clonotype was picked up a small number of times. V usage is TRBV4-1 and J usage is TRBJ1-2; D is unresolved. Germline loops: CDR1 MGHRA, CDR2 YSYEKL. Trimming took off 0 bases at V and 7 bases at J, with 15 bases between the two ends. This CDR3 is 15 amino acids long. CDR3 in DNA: TGCGCCAGCAGCCAAGAAGGTATGGTAGGCGGTGGCTACACCTTC. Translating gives CASSQEGMVGGGYTF.

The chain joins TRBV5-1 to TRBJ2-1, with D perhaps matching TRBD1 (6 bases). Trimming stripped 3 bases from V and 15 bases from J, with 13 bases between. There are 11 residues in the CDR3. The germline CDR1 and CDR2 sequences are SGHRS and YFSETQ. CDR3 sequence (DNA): TGCGCCAGCAGCTCGGACAGCCTGCGGTTCTTC. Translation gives CASSSDSLRFF.

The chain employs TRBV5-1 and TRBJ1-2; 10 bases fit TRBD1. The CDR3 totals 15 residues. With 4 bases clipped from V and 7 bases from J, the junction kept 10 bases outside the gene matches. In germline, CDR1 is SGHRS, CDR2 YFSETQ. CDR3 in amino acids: CASSDDRQGASGYTF. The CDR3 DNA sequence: TGCGCCAGCAGCGACGACCGACAGGGGGCGAGTGGCTACACCTTC.

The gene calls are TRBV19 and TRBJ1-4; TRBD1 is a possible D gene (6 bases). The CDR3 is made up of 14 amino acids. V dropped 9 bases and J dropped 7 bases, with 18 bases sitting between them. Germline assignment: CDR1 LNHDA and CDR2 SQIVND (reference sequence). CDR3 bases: TGTGCCAGCTGCCCTACAGGGACGTCTGAAAAACTGTTTTTT. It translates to CASCPTGTSEKLFF.

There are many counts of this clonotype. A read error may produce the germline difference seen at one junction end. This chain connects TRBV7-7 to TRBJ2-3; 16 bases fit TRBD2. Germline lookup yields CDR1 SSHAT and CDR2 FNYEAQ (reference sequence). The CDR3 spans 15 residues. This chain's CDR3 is CASSLGTSGRGTQYF. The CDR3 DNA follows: TGTGCTAGCAGCTTGGGGACTAGCGGGAGGGGTACGCAGTATTTT.

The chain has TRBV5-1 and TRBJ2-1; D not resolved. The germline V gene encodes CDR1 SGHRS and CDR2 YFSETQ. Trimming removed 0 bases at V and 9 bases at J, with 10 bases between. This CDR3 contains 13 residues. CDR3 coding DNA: TGCGCCAGCAGCTTGGTTTCGGAAGGTGAGCAGTTCTTC. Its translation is CASSLVSEGEQFF.

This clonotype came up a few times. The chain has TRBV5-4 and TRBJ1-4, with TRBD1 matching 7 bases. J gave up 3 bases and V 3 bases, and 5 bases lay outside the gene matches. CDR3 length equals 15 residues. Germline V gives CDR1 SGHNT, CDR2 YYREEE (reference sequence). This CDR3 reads CASSSAGGANEKLFF. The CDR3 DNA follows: TGTGCCAGCAGCTCGGCAGGGGGAGCTAATGAAAAACTGTTTTTT. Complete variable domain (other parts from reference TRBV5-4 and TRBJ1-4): ETGVTQSPTHLIKTRGQQVTLRCSSQSGHNTVSWYQQALGQGPQFIFQYYREEENGRGNFPPRFSGLQFPNYSSELNVNALELDDSALYLCASSSAGGANEKLFFGSGTQLSVL.

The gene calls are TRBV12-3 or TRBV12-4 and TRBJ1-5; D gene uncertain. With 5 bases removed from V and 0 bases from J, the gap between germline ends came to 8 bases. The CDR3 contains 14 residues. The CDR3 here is CASSRINSNQPQHF. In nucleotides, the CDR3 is TGTGCCAGCAGTCGAATCAATAGCAATCAGCCCCAGCATTTT.

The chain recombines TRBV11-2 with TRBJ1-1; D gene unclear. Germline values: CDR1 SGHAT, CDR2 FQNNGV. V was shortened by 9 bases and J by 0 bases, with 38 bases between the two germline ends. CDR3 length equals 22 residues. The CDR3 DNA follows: TGTGCCAGGATACGGGCCTCTCAATCGACGGGCCTCGAGGAAATATTGAACACTGAAGCTTTCTTT. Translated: CARIRASQSTGLEEILNTEAFF.

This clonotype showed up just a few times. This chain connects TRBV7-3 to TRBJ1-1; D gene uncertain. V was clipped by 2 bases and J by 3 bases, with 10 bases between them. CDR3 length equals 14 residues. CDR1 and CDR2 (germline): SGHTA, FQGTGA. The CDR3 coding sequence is TGTGCCAGCAGCTTATCCGAGGAGGACACTGAAGCTTTCTTT. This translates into CASSLSEEDTEAFF.

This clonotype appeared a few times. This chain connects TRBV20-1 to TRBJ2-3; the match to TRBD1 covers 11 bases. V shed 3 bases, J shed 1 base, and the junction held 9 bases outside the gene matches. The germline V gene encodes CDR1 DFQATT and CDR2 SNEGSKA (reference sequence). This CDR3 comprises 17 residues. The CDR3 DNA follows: TGCAGTGCTAGGGACAGGGGGCGCTTGTTGGGCACAGATACGCAGTATTTT. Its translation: CSARDRGRLLGTDTQYF.

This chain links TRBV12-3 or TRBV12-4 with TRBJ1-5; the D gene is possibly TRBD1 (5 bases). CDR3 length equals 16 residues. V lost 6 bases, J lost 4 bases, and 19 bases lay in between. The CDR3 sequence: CASSLNLGGSNQPQHF. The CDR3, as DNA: TGTGCCAGCAGCCTAAACTTGGGGGGGAGTAATCAGCCCCAGCATTTT.

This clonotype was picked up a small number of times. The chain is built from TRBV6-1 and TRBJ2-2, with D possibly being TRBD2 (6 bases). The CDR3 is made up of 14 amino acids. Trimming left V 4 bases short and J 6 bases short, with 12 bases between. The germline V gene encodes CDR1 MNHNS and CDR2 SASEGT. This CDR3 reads CASSVGGMAGELFF. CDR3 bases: TGTGCCAGCAGTGTGGGGGGTATGGCCGGGGAGCTGTTTTTT.

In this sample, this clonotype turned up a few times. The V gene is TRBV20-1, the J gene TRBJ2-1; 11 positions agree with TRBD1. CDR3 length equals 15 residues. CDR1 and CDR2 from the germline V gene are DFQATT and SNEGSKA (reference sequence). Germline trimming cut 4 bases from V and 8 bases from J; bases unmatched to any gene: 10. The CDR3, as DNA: TGCAGTGCTATCCCTCCCTGGACAGGGGGCGATGAGCAGTTCTTC. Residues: CSAIPPWTGGDEQFF.

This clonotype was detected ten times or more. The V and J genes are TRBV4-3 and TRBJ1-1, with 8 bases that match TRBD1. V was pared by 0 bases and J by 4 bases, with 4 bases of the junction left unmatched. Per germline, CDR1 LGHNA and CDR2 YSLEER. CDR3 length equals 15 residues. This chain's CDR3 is CASSQDGTGGTEAFF. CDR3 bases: TGCGCCAGCAGCCAAGATGGTACAGGGGGCACTGAAGCTTTCTTT.

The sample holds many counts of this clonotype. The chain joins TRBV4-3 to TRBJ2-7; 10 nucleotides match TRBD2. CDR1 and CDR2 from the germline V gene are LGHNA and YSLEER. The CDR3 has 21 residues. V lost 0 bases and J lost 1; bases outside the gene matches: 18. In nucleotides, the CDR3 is TGCGCCAGCAGCCAAGAAATAATTGTAGGGCAGCCGGGACTAGCGTCCTACGAGCAGTACTTC. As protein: CASSQEIIVGQPGLASYEQYF.

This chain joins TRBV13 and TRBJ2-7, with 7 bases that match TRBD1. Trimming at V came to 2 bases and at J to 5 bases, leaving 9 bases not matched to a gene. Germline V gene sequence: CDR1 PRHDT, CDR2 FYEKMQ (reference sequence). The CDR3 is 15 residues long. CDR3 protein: CASSLRVTGVDEQYF. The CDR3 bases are TGTGCCAGCAGCTTACGCGTTACAGGGGTGGACGAGCAGTACTTC. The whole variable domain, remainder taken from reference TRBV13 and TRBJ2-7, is AAGVIQSPRHLIKEKRETATLKCYPIPRHDTVYWYQQGPGQDPQFLISFYEKMQSDKGSIPDRFSAQQFSDYHSELNMSSLELGDSALYFCASSLRVTGVDEQYFGPGTRLTVT.

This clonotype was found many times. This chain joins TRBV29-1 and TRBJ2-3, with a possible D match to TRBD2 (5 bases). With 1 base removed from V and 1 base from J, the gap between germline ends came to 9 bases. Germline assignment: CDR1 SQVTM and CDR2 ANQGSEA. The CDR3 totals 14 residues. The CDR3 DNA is TGCAGCGTTGAAGGAGCGGCAGGCACAGATACGCAGTATTTT. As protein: CSVEGAAGTDTQYF.

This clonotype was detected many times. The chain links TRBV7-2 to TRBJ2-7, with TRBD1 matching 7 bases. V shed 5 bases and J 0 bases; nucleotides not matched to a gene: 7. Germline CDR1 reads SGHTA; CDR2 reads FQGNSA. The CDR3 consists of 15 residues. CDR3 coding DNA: TGTGCCAGCAGCCTCGCAACAGGGGTCTCCTACGAGCAGTACTTC. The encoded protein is CASSLATGVSYEQYF.

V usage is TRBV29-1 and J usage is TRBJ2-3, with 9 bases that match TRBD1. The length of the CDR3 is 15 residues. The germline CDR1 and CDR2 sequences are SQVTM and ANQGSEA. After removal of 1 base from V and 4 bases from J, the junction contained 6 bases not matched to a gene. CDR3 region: CSVEGGQGRADTQYF. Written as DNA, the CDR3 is TGCAGCGTTGAAGGGGGACAGGGCCGTGCAGATACGCAGTATTTT.

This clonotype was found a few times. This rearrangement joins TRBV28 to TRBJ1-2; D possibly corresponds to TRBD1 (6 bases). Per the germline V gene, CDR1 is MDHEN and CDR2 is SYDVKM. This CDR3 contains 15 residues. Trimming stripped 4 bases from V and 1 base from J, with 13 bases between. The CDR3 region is CASSSGQIFNYGYTF. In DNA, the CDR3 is TGTGCCAGCAGTTCAGGACAGATTTTTAACTATGGCTACACCTTC.

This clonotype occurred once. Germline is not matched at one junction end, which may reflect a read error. CDR3 nucleotide sequence: TGTGACAGCAACCATCAGGGTACCGGGGAGCTGTTTTTT. Its translation: CDSNHQGTGELFF. V is TRBV7-9 and J is TRBJ2-2; tentative D call: TRBD1 (5 bases). Germline V gene sequence: CDR1 SEHNR, CDR2 FQNEAQ (reference sequence). The CDR3 spans 13 residues.

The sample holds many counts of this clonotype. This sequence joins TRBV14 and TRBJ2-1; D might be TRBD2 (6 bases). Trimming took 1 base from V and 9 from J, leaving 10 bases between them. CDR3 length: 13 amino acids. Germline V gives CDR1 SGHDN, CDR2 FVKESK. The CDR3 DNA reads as TGTGCCAGCAGCCAAGTCCCAGCGGGTGAGCAGTTCTTC. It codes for CASSQVPAGEQFF.

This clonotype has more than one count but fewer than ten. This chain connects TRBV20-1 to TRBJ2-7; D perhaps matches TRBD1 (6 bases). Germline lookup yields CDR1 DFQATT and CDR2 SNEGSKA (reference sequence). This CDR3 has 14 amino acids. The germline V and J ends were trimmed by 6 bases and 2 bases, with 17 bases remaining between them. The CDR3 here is CSAQDSLPPYEQYF. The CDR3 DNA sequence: TGCAGTGCCCAGGACAGCCTACCCCCCTACGAGCAGTACTTC.

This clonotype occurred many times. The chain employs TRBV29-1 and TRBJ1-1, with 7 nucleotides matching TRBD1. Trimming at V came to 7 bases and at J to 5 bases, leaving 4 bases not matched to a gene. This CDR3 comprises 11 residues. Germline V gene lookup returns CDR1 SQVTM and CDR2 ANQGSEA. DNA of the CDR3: TGCAGCGGGGGGACAGCGACTGAAGCTTTCTTT. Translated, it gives CSGGTATEAFF.

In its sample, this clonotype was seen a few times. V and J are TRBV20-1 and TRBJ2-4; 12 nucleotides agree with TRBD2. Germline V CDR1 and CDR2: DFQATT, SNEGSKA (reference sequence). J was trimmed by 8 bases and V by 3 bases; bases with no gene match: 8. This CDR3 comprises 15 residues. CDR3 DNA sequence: TGCAGTGCTAGGCCTAGCGGGAGGGCCCAGGACATTCAGTACTTC. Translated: CSARPSGRAQDIQYF.

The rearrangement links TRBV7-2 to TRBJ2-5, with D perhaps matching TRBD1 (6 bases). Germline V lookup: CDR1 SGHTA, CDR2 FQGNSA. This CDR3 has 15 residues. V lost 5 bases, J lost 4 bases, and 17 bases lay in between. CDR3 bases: TGTGCCAGCAGCCTGAACTTGGGACAACTAGAGACCCAGTACTTC. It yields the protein CASSLNLGQLETQYF.

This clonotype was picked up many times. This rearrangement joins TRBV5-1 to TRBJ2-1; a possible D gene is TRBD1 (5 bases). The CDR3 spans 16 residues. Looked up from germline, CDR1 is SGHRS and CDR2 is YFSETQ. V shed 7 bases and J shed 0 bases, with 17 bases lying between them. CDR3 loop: CASGSQVLSSYNEQFF. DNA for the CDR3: TGCGCCAGCGGGTCACAGGTTCTCAGCTCCTACAATGAGCAGTTCTTC. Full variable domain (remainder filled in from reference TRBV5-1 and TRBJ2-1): KAGVTQTPRYLIKTRGQQVTLSCSPISGHRSVSWYQQTPGQGLQFLFEYFSETQRNKGNFPGRFSGRQFSNSRSEMNVSTLELGDSALYLCASGSQVLSSYNEQFFGPGTRLTVL.

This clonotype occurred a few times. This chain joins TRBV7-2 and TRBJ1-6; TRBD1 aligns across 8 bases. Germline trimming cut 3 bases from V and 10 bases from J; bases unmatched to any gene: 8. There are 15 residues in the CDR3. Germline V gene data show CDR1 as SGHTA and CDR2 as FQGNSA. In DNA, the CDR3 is TGTGCCAGCAGCTTGACAGGGGAGAAAAGGTCACCCCTCCACTTT. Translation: CASSLTGEKRSPLHF.